The following is a TCR beta chain sequence with its context. CDR3 length: 14 amino acids. Trimming took off 0 bases at V and 3 bases at J, with 9 bases between the two ends. Germline CDR1 and CDR2: SGHRS and YFSETQ. The sample originates from a study of T cell clones after liver transplantation. Study overall: Patients counted as tolerant after at least one year off all immunosuppression, enzymes not exceeding twice normal.

The data were produced by immunoSEQ multiplex PCR, yet TCRdb's version contains in-frame clones alone and is incomplete. The repertoire consists of tens of thousands of clones, with less than 75% occurring once and the leading ten covering about a tenth. Sorting of unstimulated PBMCs yielded separate CD3+CD4+ and CD3+CD8+ fractions. The chain joins TRBV5-1 to TRBJ1-2, with D unclear. The TCR was taken from a human patient who received a liver transplant. Some T cells may be provided by the graft donor. Material: CD4+ T cells from blood, obtained at the 22-month timepoint. The CDR3 is CASSLESGYYGYTF. The CDR3, as DNA: TGCGCCAGCAGCTTGGAGTCCGGTTACTATGGCTACACCTTC.